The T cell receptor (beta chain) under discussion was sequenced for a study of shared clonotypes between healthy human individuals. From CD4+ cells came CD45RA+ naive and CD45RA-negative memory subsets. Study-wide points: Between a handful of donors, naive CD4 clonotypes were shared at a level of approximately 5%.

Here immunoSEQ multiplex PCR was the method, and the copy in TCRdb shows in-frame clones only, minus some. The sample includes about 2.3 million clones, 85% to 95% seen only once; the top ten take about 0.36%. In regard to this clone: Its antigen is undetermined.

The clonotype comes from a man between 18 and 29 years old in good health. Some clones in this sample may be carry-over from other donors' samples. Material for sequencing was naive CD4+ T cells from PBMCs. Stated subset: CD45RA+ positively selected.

The CDR3 here is CASSLDLVGGRSLFF. DNA for the CDR3: TGTGCCAGCAGCTTAGATCTCGTAGGGGGGCGCTCGTTGTTCTTC. The rearrangement uses TRBV11-2 and TRBJ2-1; either TRBD1 or TRBD2 may supply D (6 bases each). This CDR3 spans 15 amino acids. V was pared by 0 bases and J by 15 bases, with 21 bases between. In germline, CDR1 is SGHAT, CDR2 FQNNGV.